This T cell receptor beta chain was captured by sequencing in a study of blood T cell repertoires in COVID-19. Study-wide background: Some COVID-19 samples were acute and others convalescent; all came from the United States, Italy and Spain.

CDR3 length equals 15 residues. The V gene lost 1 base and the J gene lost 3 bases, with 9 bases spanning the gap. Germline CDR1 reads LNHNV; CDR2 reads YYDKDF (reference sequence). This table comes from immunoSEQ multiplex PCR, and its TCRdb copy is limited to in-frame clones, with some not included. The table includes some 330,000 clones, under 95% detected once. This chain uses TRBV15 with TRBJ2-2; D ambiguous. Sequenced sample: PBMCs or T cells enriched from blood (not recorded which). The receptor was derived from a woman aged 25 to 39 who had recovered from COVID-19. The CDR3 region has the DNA TGTGCCACCAGCAGAGGGGCAGTGGACACCGGGGAGCTGTTTTTT. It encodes CATSRGAVDTGELFF.